These T cell receptor beta chains were read from a single sample in a study of blood T cell repertoires in COVID-19. Assay used: immunoSEQ multiplex PCR; TCRdb lists only in-frame clones, some missing. The sample contains under 75,000 clones, roughly 90% of which appear only once. The material sequenced was peripheral blood. The receptors were sampled from a man aged 45-60 years with active COVID-19. Both conserved end residues are part of each CDR3. The order of the fields is J gene, clone size, V gene, D gene, CDR3 DNA, CDR3 protein. A D gene is named only where the DNA matches it firmly. Clone size is stated in some rows and not others, as once, few, many or a class when expanded.

J: TRBJ1-1
size: -
V: TRBV30
D: -
DNA: TGTGCCTCCAAATTTGGTGGCTGGGGCGCTGAAGCTTTCTTT
CDR3: CASKFGGWGAEAFF

J: TRBJ2-3
size: -
V: TRBV13
D: -
DNA: TGTGCCAGCAGGGATAGGGGAGGTACGCAGTATTTT
CDR3: CASRDRGGTQYF

J: TRBJ2-7
size: -
V: TRBV6-5
D: TRBD1
DNA: TGTGCCAGCAGCCAGACAGGGACGGCATACGAGCAGTACTTC
CDR3: CASSQTGTAYEQYF

J: TRBJ2-5
size: -
V: TRBV7-9
D: -
DNA: TGTGCCAGCAGCCCCCGCGGGGCCGCGGGGACCCAGTACTTC
CDR3: CASSPRGAAGTQYF

J: TRBJ1-1
size: -
V: TRBV6-6
D: -
DNA: TGTGCCAGCAGTAGGGAACAGGGAGGGACTGAAGCTTTCTTT
CDR3: CASSREQGGTEAFF

J: TRBJ1-2
size: -
V: TRBV5-1
D: -
DNA: TGCGCCAGCAGCTTGATTGGCAGTGATTTTCCCCATGGCTACACCTTC
CDR3: CASSLIGSDFPHGYTF

J: TRBJ2-3
size: -
V: TRBV7-9
D: TRBD1
DNA: TGTGCCAGCATCAGGGGGAGCACAGATACGCAGTATTTT
CDR3: CASIRGSTDTQYF

J: TRBJ2-7
size: -
V: TRBV30
D: -
DNA: TGTGCCTGGAGTGCCGACAGGACGCTGGGGGAGCAGTACTTC
CDR3: CAWSADRTLGEQYF

J: TRBJ1-1
size: -
V: TRBV7-2
D: -
DNA: TGTGCCAGCAGCCGTGACAGTATTGCTGAAGCTTTCTTT
CDR3: CASSRDSIAEAFF

J: TRBJ2-3
size: -
V: TRBV29-1
D: TRBD2
DNA: TGCAGCGCCCTAGCGGTCACGGATACGCAGTATTTT
CDR3: CSALAVTDTQYF

J: TRBJ2-4
size: -
V: TRBV5-8
D: -
DNA: TGTGCCAGCAGCTTGGGGCCACAGGGAAGATTTGGCAAAAACATTCAGTACTTC
CDR3: CASSLGPQGRFGKNIQYF

J: TRBJ1-6
size: -
V: TRBV14
D: -
DNA: TGTGCCAGCAGCCAAGAGTCTACAGGGCGTTCACCCCTCCACTTT
CDR3: CASSQESTGRSPLHF

J: TRBJ2-5
size: -
V: TRBV30
D: -
DNA: TGTGCCTGGTCGTACCAAGAGACCCAGTACTTC
CDR3: CAWSYQETQYF

J: TRBJ1-1
size: -
V: TRBV5-4
D: -
DNA: TGTGCCAGCAGCTTGGGTGTCATGAACACTGAAGCTTTCTTT
CDR3: CASSLGVMNTEAFF

J: TRBJ1-4
size: -
V: TRBV6-5
D: TRBD1
DNA: TGTGCCAGCCAGGGGGGAGAAAAACTGTTTTTT
CDR3: CASQGGEKLFF

J: TRBJ2-1
size: -
V: TRBV9
D: -
DNA: TGTGCCAGCAGCGTAGCAACCGGGGTAGGTGAGCAGTTCTTC
CDR3: CASSVATGVGEQFF

J: TRBJ1-6
size: -
V: TRBV2
D: -
DNA: TGTGCCAGCAACTTTAATTCACCCCTCCACTTT
CDR3: CASNFNSPLHF

J: TRBJ1-2
size: few
V: TRBV7-9
D: TRBD1
DNA: TGTGCCAGCAGCCGCGACAGGGGGCAGGTCTATGGCTACACCTTC
CDR3: CASSRDRGQVYGYTF

J: TRBJ1-5
size: -
V: TRBV2
D: -
DNA: TGTGCCAGCAGTGGCGGCTCAACACCAAGCAATCAGCCCCAGCATTTT
CDR3: CASSGGSTPSNQPQHF

J: TRBJ2-5
size: -
V: TRBV13
D: TRBD2
DNA: TGTGCCAGCAGCTCACCAGGCAGGCGGGCGGGGGGGTCCTCATCAGAGACCCAGTACTTC
CDR3: CASSSPGRRAGGSSSETQYF

J: TRBJ1-1
size: -
V: TRBV11-2
D: -
DNA: TGTGCCAGCAGAGGGGTGAGGATGAACACTGAAGCTTTCTTT
CDR3: CASRGVRMNTEAFF

J: TRBJ2-6
size: -
V: TRBV2
D: TRBD2
DNA: TGTGCTAGCAGCGGGGATTCTGGGGCCAACGTCCTGACTTTC
CDR3: CASSGDSGANVLTF

J: TRBJ1-3
size: -
V: TRBV28
D: -
DNA: TGTGCCAGCAGTCCGACAGGCGTAAACACCATATATTTT
CDR3: CASSPTGVNTIYF

J: TRBJ2-3
size: -
V: TRBV6-4
D: TRBD2
DNA: TGTGCCAGCCGCTATGGGACTAGCGGGGCTAACCCAGCAGATACGCAGTATTTT
CDR3: CASRYGTSGANPADTQYF

J: TRBJ2-2
size: -
V: TRBV15
D: TRBD1
DNA: TGTGCCACCAGCAGGCCAGGGGGATTGAACACCGGGGAGCTGTTTTTT
CDR3: CATSRPGGLNTGELFF

J: TRBJ1-2
size: -
V: TRBV7-2
D: -
DNA: TGTGCCAGCAGCTCATCGATGGCGACAGCTAACTATGGCTACACCTTC
CDR3: CASSSSMATANYGYTF

J: TRBJ1-5
size: -
V: TRBV6-6
D: -
DNA: TGTGCCAGCAGTCGGACAGATAGCAATCAGCCCCAGCATTTT
CDR3: CASSRTDSNQPQHF

J: TRBJ1-3
size: -
V: TRBV6-5
D: -
DNA: TGTGCCAGCAGTTACTCCCTACCCTTCTCTGGAAACACCATATATTTT
CDR3: CASSYSLPFSGNTIYF

J: TRBJ2-2
size: -
V: TRBV5-1
D: -
DNA: TGCGCCAGCAGTCTTCCGGGACAAGCGAACACCGGGGAGCTGTTTTTT
CDR3: CASSLPGQANTGELFF

J: TRBJ1-5
size: -
V: TRBV4-2
D: -
DNA: TGTGCCAGCAGGCCCTCGACAGGCGGAAATCAGCCCCAGCATTTT
CDR3: CASRPSTGGNQPQHF

J: TRBJ2-3
size: once
V: TRBV6-5
D: TRBD2
DNA: TGTGCCAGCAGTATCGGGAGGGGGGGTGCAGATACGCAGTATTTT
CDR3: CASSIGRGGADTQYF

J: TRBJ1-2
size: -
V: TRBV6-6
D: TRBD1
DNA: TGTGCCAGCAGTGACGGACAGGGCACAAGGGGCTACACCTTC
CDR3: CASSDGQGTRGYTF

J: TRBJ2-7
size: -
V: TRBV29-1
D: TRBD1
DNA: TGCAGCGTCGCAAGTACGAGACAGGGGGCGGGGGAGCAGTACTTC
CDR3: CSVASTRQGAGEQYF

J: TRBJ1-4
size: -
V: TRBV29-1
D: TRBD1
DNA: TGCAGCGTTGTCCCGGACAGGTCGAAGACACTGTTTTTT
CDR3: CSVVPDRSKTLFF

J: TRBJ2-7
size: -
V: TRBV3-1/TRBV3-2
D: TRBD2
DNA: TGTGCCAGCAGCCAAGCGGCCGGGGGGCCTAGCGGGGCCTACGAGCAGTACTTC
CDR3: CASSQAAGGPSGAYEQYF

J: TRBJ1-5
size: -
V: TRBV11-2
D: TRBD1
DNA: TGTGCCAGCAGCTTACGACAGGGGGGTCAGCCCCAGCATTTT
CDR3: CASSLRQGGQPQHF

J: TRBJ2-3
size: -
V: TRBV11-3
D: TRBD2
DNA: TGTGCCAGCAGCCGACGGGGGGGGCGCACAGATACGCAGTATTTT
CDR3: CASSRRGGRTDTQYF

J: TRBJ1-1
size: -
V: TRBV6-4
D: -
DNA: TGTGCCAGCAGTGACTCGGCATTACAGGGTTCTGAAGCTTTCTTT
CDR3: CASSDSALQGSEAFF

J: TRBJ2-2
size: -
V: TRBV9
D: TRBD2
DNA: TGTGCCAGCAGCGAGGGACTAGCGTACACCGGGGAGCTGTTTTTT
CDR3: CASSEGLAYTGELFF

J: TRBJ1-4
size: -
V: TRBV3-1/TRBV3-2
D: -
DNA: TGTGCCAGCAGCCCCGAGAGGGAAAAACTGTTTTTT
CDR3: CASSPEREKLFF

J: TRBJ2-7
size: -
V: TRBV6-4
D: TRBD1
DNA: TGTGCCAGCAGCCTGGACAGGGGTGGATCCTACGAGCAGTACTTC
CDR3: CASSLDRGGSYEQYF

J: TRBJ1-5
size: -
V: TRBV19
D: -
DNA: TGTGCCAGCAGCGGGCGGGATAACAATCAGCCCCAGCATTTT
CDR3: CASSGRDNNQPQHF

J: TRBJ2-1
size: few
V: TRBV5-1
D: TRBD2
DNA: TGCGCCAGCAGCTTGGGTAGCGGGGGGCCCTACAATGAGCAGTTCTTC
CDR3: CASSLGSGGPYNEQFF

J: TRBJ1-2
size: -
V: TRBV19
D: -
DNA: TGTGCCACCTCATCAGGGTATGGCTACACCTTC
CDR3: CATSSGYGYTF

J: TRBJ1-1
size: -
V: TRBV12-3/TRBV12-4
D: -
DNA: TGTGCCAGCAGTCGGGACTGGAACACTGAAGCTTTCTTT
CDR3: CASSRDWNTEAFF

J: TRBJ1-4
size: -
V: TRBV5-1
D: -
DNA: TGCGCCAGCCGAGGTCGGAATAGGGAAAAACTGTTTTTT
CDR3: CASRGRNREKLFF

J: TRBJ2-7
size: -
V: TRBV6-2/TRBV6-3
D: TRBD2
DNA: TGTGCCAGCAACCCCCGGGCTAGCGGCTACGAGCAGTACTTC
CDR3: CASNPRASGYEQYF

J: TRBJ2-7
size: -
V: TRBV18
D: -
DNA: TGTGCCAGCTCACCGGGGACTGGGAGCTCCTACGAGCAGTACTTC
CDR3: CASSPGTGSSYEQYF

J: TRBJ1-5
size: -
V: TRBV4-1
D: TRBD1
DNA: TGCGCCAGCAGCCAAGAGGGGACAGGGAATCAGCCCCAGCATTTT
CDR3: CASSQEGTGNQPQHF

J: TRBJ2-7
size: -
V: TRBV3-1/TRBV3-2
D: TRBD2
DNA: TGTGCCAGCAGCCAAGGGGGGGGTACCTACGAGCAGTACTTC
CDR3: CASSQGGGTYEQYF

J: TRBJ2-1
size: -
V: TRBV5-4
D: TRBD2
DNA: TGTGCCAGCAGCTCGGGACTAGCGGGGAGTGAGCAGTTCTTC
CDR3: CASSSGLAGSEQFF

J: TRBJ1-4
size: -
V: TRBV29-1
D: TRBD1
DNA: TGCAGCGTGGACAGGGGAGAAAAACTGTTTTTT
CDR3: CSVDRGEKLFF

J: TRBJ2-1
size: -
V: TRBV12-3/TRBV12-4
D: -
DNA: TGTGCCAGCTCAGGGGCGGGTGAGCAGTTCTTC
CDR3: CASSGAGEQFF

J: TRBJ1-3
size: -
V: TRBV9
D: -
DNA: TGTGCCAGCAGCGGAGTCTCTGGAAACACCATATATTTT
CDR3: CASSGVSGNTIYF

J: TRBJ1-1
size: -
V: TRBV27
D: TRBD1
DNA: TGTGCCAGCATCCCAGACAGGGGATGGACTGAAGCTTTCTTT
CDR3: CASIPDRGWTEAFF

J: TRBJ2-7
size: -
V: TRBV5-1
D: TRBD2
DNA: TGCGCCAGCAGCTGGGGACTAGCGGGGGGGAGCTCCTACGAGCAGTACTTC
CDR3: CASSWGLAGGSSYEQYF

J: TRBJ2-7
size: -
V: TRBV6-2/TRBV6-3
D: -
DNA: TGTGCCAGCAGCAATAGCGGCTCCTACGAGCAGTACTTC
CDR3: CASSNSGSYEQYF

J: TRBJ1-4
size: -
V: TRBV30
D: TRBD1
DNA: TGTGCCTGGCGACAGGGCTGGAATGAAAAACTGTTTTTT
CDR3: CAWRQGWNEKLFF